A single sample gave rise to the 7 T cell receptor beta chains below, sequenced in a study of T cell responses to AZD1222 COVID-19 vaccine. Libraries were prepared by immunoSEQ multiplex PCR; TCRdb keeps only in-frame clonotypes and omits some of them. The data contain about 120,000 clones, approximately 90% of them seen just once; the ten biggest clones take up approximately 4.9%. The source material was peripheral blood, sampled on day 0 of AZD1222 vaccination. Receptors originate from an adult in good health.

This clone was counted between two and nine times. The rearrangement links TRBV6-1 to TRBJ1-4; no clear D gene. From germline, CDR1 is MNHNS and CDR2 SASEGT. V shed 3 bases and J shed 6 bases, with 8 bases lying between them. The CDR3 consists of 13 residues. The CDR3 nucleotides read TGTGCCAGCAGTGACAGGCTAGATGAAAAACTGTTTTTT. This encodes CASSDRLDEKLFF.

With regard to this clone: In the same sample, other DNA sequences code for this CDR3. The chain links TRBV9 to TRBJ1-5, with TRBD1 identical over 7 bases. Germline V CDR1 and CDR2: SGDLS, YYNGEE. This CDR3 spans 15 amino acids. V was clipped by 0 bases and J by 4 bases; unmatched bases: 4. The CDR3 sequence: CASSVGQGGNQPQHF. As DNA, the CDR3 is TGTGCCAGCAGCGTAGGCCAGGGGGGAAATCAGCCCCAGCATTTT. Together with reference TRBV9 and TRBJ1-5, the CDR3 gives the full variable domain: DSGVTQTPKHLITATGQRVTLRCSPRSGDLSVYWYQQSLDQGLQFLIQYYNGEERAKGNILERFSAQQFPDLHSELNLSSLELGDSALYFCASSVGQGGNQPQHFGDGTRLSIL.

V usage is TRBV28 and J usage is TRBJ2-7; no clear D gene. There are 16 residues in the CDR3. CDR1 is MDHEN and CDR2 is SYDVKM in the germline V gene. V was cut by 2 bases and J by 2 bases, with 16 bases left in between. In nucleotides, the CDR3 is TGTGCCAGCAGTTTACTTTCTTCGGGCAAGGCCTACGAGCAGTACTTC. It translates to CASSLLSSGKAYEQYF.

V gene TRBV7-9 combines with J gene TRBJ2-1; 11 positions match TRBD1. Germline CDR1 reads SEHNR; CDR2 reads FQNEAQ (reference sequence). This CDR3 has 16 amino acids. J was trimmed by 9 bases and V by 5 bases; bases with no gene match: 12. Here the CDR3 reads CASSQTRDRGIGEQFF. CDR3 bases: TGTGCCAGCAGCCAAACTCGGGACAGGGGGATAGGTGAGCAGTTCTTC.

This chain uses TRBV6-1 with TRBJ2-3; 8 bases line up with TRBD1. The junction had 21 bases not matched to a gene; V was cut back by 2 bases and J by 8 bases. CDR1 is MNHNS, CDR2 SASEGT, per germline. This CDR3 has 19 residues. The CDR3 is CASSELAPTGEGRKGTQYF. CDR3 coding DNA: TGTGCCAGCAGTGAATTGGCCCCGACAGGGGAAGGTCGGAAGGGTACGCAGTATTTT.

V gene TRBV25-1 combines with J gene TRBJ1-6, with D maybe TRBD1 (5 bases). This CDR3 is built from 12 residues. Germline V gives CDR1 MGHDK, CDR2 SYGVNS. Deletions cut 7 bases from V and 14 bases from J, with 15 bases between. The CDR3 sequence is CASTGPLRTLHF. CDR3 bases: TGTGCCAGCACGGGACCCCTACGCACCCTCCACTTT.

The chain links TRBV5-3 to TRBJ2-7; no clear D gene. TRBV5-3 is filed as an ORF, its function uncertain. V dropped 2 bases and J dropped 4 bases, with 10 bases sitting between them. The CDR3 covers 13 residues. Here the CDR3 reads CARSFGDRYEQYF. The CDR3 coding sequence is TGTGCCAGAAGCTTCGGCGACCGATACGAGCAGTACTTC.